This T cell receptor beta chain was recorded in a study of shared clonotypes between healthy human individuals (dated by TCRdb to the early 2020s). Concerning the study at large: A few men and a couple of women, aged 18 to 49 years, made up the cohort. For each donor, CD4 naive and CD4 memory were each given three plates, CD8 naive was given two plates, and CD8 memory was given one plate. To increase sequencing depth and limit assay-specific biases, TCR repertoire library preparation and sequencing were carried out by different laboratories using diverse techniques. Each donor's leukapheresis produced roughly between roughly 0.85 and 9.5 billion PBMCs. To estimate repertoire size and how much clonotype sharing occurs between individuals, the study deeply sequenced the blood TCR repertoires of roughly 5 healthy adults.

Notes on this clone: Its binding antigen is unknown. The sample holds no much larger clone one base away, and base qualities are not on file.

Trimming accounts for 10 bases at V and 7 bases at J, while the number of junction bases matched to no gene is 18. CDR1 SGHAT and CDR2 FQNNGV are derived from the germline V gene. The CDR3 goes from the cysteine to the phenylalanine over 16 residues. The only DNA kept is the CDR3, 48 bases in frame from the first base. Using the deep immunoSEQ assay, TCR CDR3 regions were amplified from genomic DNA by multiplex PCR. Extracted genomic DNA from each cell subset was spread evenly across all wells of several immunoSEQ 96-well plates, with each plate serving as a replicate. For sorted subsets, about 210 ng of genomic DNA, equivalent to around 29,000 T cell genomes, went into each replicate PCR. Purified libraries were measured with a Qubit 3.0 fluorometer, size-checked on a Bioanalyzer 2100, and measured again with the KAPA Library Quantification kit. A separate single-read 150-cycle Illumina NextSeq 550 flow cell was used to sequence each immunoSEQ 96-well plate. The paper's data handling went like this. Because only junctional sequences without quality scores were contained in the immunoSEQ output, filtering matching that applied to full-length reads could not be performed. To assign V/J genes and CDR3, sequences were annotated using PyIR, a Python wrapper for IgBLAST v1.9, with IMGT germline references. Any read was removed if the V/J assignment was weak (E-value above 1e-6), the CDR3 was missing, or the read contained stop codons, out-of-frame junctions, or ambiguous translated residues. A V3J clonotype was defined by an identical inferred V gene, J gene, and CDR3 amino acid sequence. Percentage overlap between repertoires was computed as shared unique clonotypes divided by the size of the smaller repertoire. Repertoire richness was assessed with RTK rarefaction, the Chao1 estimator, and Recon v2.1 estimates of unobserved clonotypes. For all TCRbeta clonotypes obtained by the gDNA method from several donors, generation probabilities were computed with OLGA. TCRdb took over this immuneACCESS table, retaining in-frame rearrangements with V and J assigned. Such tables are incomplete; in checked studies, under half of the missing clones stem from an unresolved V gene, and the remainder is unexplained. V and J calls plus clone size are reproduced from that table; the DNA served to infer D and trimming. The sample table records over 1.4 million clones; over 95% of these occur just once. The ten largest account for about 1.2% of the sample.

The donors were healthy, HIV-negative adults who had no recently reported acute infections or vaccinations. All donors were Caucasian adults living in Nashville, Tennessee, USA. CD4+ T cells were enriched through magnetic negative selection, after which naive cells were positively selected on CD45RA and the remaining negative fraction served as the memory subset. After blood collection by leukapheresis, PBMCs were isolated using Ficoll-Histopaque density gradient centrifugation and then cryopreserved in the vapor phase of liquid nitrogen. Analytical flow cytometry was used to check the purity and quantity of every magnetically sorted T cell population. From each sorted fraction, genomic DNA was isolated and quantified by UV absorbance on a Nanodrop 2000c. Paper-wide results and their limitations: Pairwise subsampling led to the expectation that sequencing depth would affect the degree of clonotype sharing among donors. Estimated clonotype richness was generally larger for naive than for memory subsets. When a handful of donors were compared, the shared fraction of clonotypes was 5% to 6.5% for naive CD4, more than 3% for naive CD8, roughly 2.5% for memory CD4, and 0.3% to 0.5% for memory CD8. Rarefaction of sorted-subset datasets indicated incomplete sequencing despite the large sequencing depth. Compared with non-shared clonotypes, clonotypes shared by all four sorted-subset donors had higher generation probabilities. Because the study included a small number of donors, the genetic and exposure-history diversity represented was limited. Sampling was restricted to blood, and TCR repertoires in tissues likely differ from the TCR repertoires found in blood.

The chain couples TRBV11-2 to TRBJ2-2, and 7 bases in between align with TRBD2. The sequenced material came from naive CD4+ T cells sorted from blood. The label giving this sample's cell subset or site can be read as: CD45RA+ positively selected. The TCR originated in a man aged 25-40 years in good health. In nucleotide form, the sequence is TGTGCCACCCAGCTCCTTTTGGCGGGAGTAAACGGGGAGCTGTTTTTT. It is translated as CATQLLLAGVNGELFF.